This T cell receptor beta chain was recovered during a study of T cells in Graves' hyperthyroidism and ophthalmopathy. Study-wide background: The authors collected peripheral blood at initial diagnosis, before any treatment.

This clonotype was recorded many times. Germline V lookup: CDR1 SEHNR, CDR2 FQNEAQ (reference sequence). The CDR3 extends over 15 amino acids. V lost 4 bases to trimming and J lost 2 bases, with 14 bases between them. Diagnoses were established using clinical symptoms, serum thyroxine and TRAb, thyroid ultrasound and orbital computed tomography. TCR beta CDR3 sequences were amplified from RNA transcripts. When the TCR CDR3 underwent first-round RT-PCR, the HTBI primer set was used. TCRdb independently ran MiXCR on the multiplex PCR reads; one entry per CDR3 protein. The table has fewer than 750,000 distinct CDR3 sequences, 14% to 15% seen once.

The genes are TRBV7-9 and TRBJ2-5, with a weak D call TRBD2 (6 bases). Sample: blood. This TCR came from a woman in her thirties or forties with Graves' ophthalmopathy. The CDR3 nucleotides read TGTGCCAGCAGCTCCGCCGCGGGGATGCAAGAGACCCAGTACTTC. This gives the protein CASSSAAGMQETQYF.